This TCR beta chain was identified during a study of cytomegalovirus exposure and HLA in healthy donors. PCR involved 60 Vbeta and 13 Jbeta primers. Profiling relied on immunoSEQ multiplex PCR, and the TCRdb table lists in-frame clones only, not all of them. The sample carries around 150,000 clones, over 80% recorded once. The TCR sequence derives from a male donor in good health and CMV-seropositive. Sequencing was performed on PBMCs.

The CDR3 here is CASSLAGTVYGYTF. In DNA form, the CDR3 reads TGTGCCAGCAGCTTAGCCGGGACAGTGTATGGCTACACCTTC. This chain connects TRBV7-9 to TRBJ1-2, with 7 bases fitting TRBD1. From germline, CDR1 is SEHNR and CDR2 FQNEAQ (reference sequence). After removal of 0 bases from V and 5 bases from J, the junction contained 3 bases not matched to a gene. The CDR3 has 14 amino acids. Variable domain in full (rest from reference TRBV7-9 and TRBJ1-2): DTGVSQNPRHKITKRGQNVTFRCDPISEHNRLYWYRQTLGQGPEFLTYFQNEAQLEKSRLLSDRFSAERPKGSFSTLEIQRTEQGDSAMYLCASSLAGTVYGYTFGSGTRLTVV.